These T cell receptor beta chains were read from a single sample in a study of cytomegalovirus exposure and HLA in healthy donors. Measured with immunoSEQ multiplex PCR; TCRdb has only the in-frame clones, and not every one. The top ten hold 3.5% to 5% of the sample, which has 140,000 to 150,000 clones, over 80% seen once. The specimen was PBMCs. The receptors here all came from a man between 18 and 29 years old in good health and CMV-seropositive. CDR3s include the opening cysteine and the closing phenylalanine or tryptophan. D genes are given only for firm matches. The size of a clone is reported for some rows only, either as once, few or many, or as a class for expanded clones.

clone size	V gene	J gene	D gene	CDR3 DNA	CDR3 protein
-	TRBV10-2	TRBJ1-4	-	TGCGCCAGCAGTGTAACGGATCCTAGTGAAAAACTGTTTTTT	CASSVTDPSEKLFF
-	TRBV2	TRBJ2-5	-	TGTGCCACTGGGACTCAAGAGACCCAGTACTTC	CATGTQETQYF
-	TRBV5-1	TRBJ2-7	TRBD1	TGCGCCAGCAGCTTGGACAGGGGGCTCTACGAGCAGTACTTC	CASSLDRGLYEQYF
-	TRBV19	TRBJ1-5	-	TGTGCCAGTAATGTGAGGGGGTCCCTTAGCAATCAGCCCCAGCATTTT	CASNVRGSLSNQPQHF
-	TRBV7-6	TRBJ2-7	TRBD1	TGTGCCAGCAGCGTCCCAGGGGTGGACAGGGTAGAGAGGGAGCAGTACTTC	CASSVPGVDRVEREQYF
-	TRBV5-4	TRBJ1-6	TRBD1	TGTGCCAGCAGCATCCGGGACAGAAATTCACCCCTCCACTTT	CASSIRDRNSPLHF
-	TRBV6-4	TRBJ2-2	TRBD2	TGTGCCAGCAGCGCCGGGACTAGTGAAACCGGGGAGCTGTTTTTT	CASSAGTSETGELFF
-	TRBV7-2	TRBJ1-5	TRBD1	TGTGCCAGCAGCCATGACAGGGGAGGACGCAATCAGCCCCAGCATTTT	CASSHDRGGRNQPQHF
-	TRBV4-1	TRBJ1-1	-	TGCGCCAGCAGCCGGTTATTAGGAGCGGAGGGCACTGAAGCTTTCTTT	CASSRLLGAEGTEAFF
-	TRBV11-2	TRBJ2-3	TRBD2	TGTGCCAGCAGCTTATACAGCGGGGGGGCAGATACGCAGTATTTT	CASSLYSGGADTQYF
-	TRBV5-5	TRBJ2-7	TRBD1	TGTGCCAGCAACCTTGGACAGGGCTCAAGCTCCTACGAGCAGTACTTC	CASNLGQGSSSYEQYF
-	TRBV9	TRBJ2-7	-	TGTGCCAGCAGCGCGGGGGTACAGCACGAGCAGTACTTC	CASSAGVQHEQYF
once	TRBV19	TRBJ1-2	-	TGTGCCAGTAGTACTGCAGGGAGGGGCTACACCTTC	CASSTAGRGYTF
-	TRBV5-1	TRBJ2-7	TRBD2	TGCGCCAGCAGCTTGGGCCTAGCGGGCTTCGCGGAGCAGTACTTC	CASSLGLAGFAEQYF
-	TRBV7-6	TRBJ1-5	-	TGTGCCAGCAGCTTAGGAGAGGGCCAGCCCCAGCATTTT	CASSLGEGQPQHF
-	TRBV5-1	TRBJ2-5	TRBD1	TGCGCCAGCAGCTCCCTCGGACAGGGGACCGAGACCCAGTACTTC	CASSSLGQGTETQYF
-	TRBV9	TRBJ1-1	-	TGTGCCAGCAGCGTAGGATTAGGGGTATTAATCGCTGAAGCTTTCTTT	CASSVGLGVLIAEAFF
once	TRBV19	TRBJ1-5	-	TGTGCCAGTAGTATCCAGGGGATTTATAGCAATCAGCCCCAGCATTTT	CASSIQGIYSNQPQHF
once	TRBV27	TRBJ1-2	-	TGTGCCAGCAGTTTGCGGGGCCCTAACTATGGCTACACCTTC	CASSLRGPNYGYTF
-	TRBV7-6	TRBJ1-3	-	TGTGCCAGCAGCTTAGCAGGGTCGGGGAACACCATATATTTT	CASSLAGSGNTIYF
-	TRBV13	TRBJ1-2	-	TGTGCCAGCAGTTTTTATCCCCAGGGCCGCTATGGCTACACCTTC	CASSFYPQGRYGYTF
few	TRBV6-6	TRBJ1-4	-	TGTGCCACATACAGTGGGGAAAAACTGTTTTTT	CATYSGEKLFF
-	TRBV13	TRBJ2-4	TRBD1	TGTGCCAGCAGCGCGGACAGGCGCGGCATTCAGTACTTC	CASSADRRGIQYF
-	TRBV25-1	TRBJ2-2	-	TGTGCCAGCAGTTCCAAAGGGGAGCTGTTTTTT	CASSSKGELFF
-	TRBV30	TRBJ2-1	TRBD2	TGTGCCTGGAGTTATCTAGCGGGAGTCAATGAGCAGTTCTTC	CAWSYLAGVNEQFF
-	TRBV7-3	TRBJ2-3	-	TGTGCCAGCAGCTTTGGCGGCGGGAGCACAGATACGCAGTATTTT	CASSFGGGSTDTQYF
-	TRBV7-6	TRBJ2-1	TRBD2	TGTGCCAGCAGCTTAAGATCGGGCGGGCTAGCGGAGGACAATGAGCAGTTCTTC	CASSLRSGGLAEDNEQFF